The rows below give T cell receptor beta chains drawn from one sample of a study of OX40 agonist ivuxolimab in advanced cancers. Repertoires were generated with immunoSEQ multiplex PCR, while TCRdb's copy carries only in-frame clones and drops some. The sample holds 70,000 to 95,000 clones, around four fifths seen once. The sequencing here drew on CD4+ or CD8+ T cells sorted from blood, taken in a trial of the OX40 agonist ivuxolimab. The receptors were sampled from an adult with an advanced solid tumor such as melanoma, head and neck, liver or kidney cancer. The CDR3 runs from the conserved cysteine through the conserved F or W. Fields, in order: D gene, CDR3 length, clone size, V gene, J gene, CDR3 protein, CDR3 DNA. The D gene is left open where the match is weak. Clone size is shown for a subset of rows, as once, few, many or a class of expanded clone.

.	11	.	TRBV18	TRBJ1-4	CASSGGQGLFF	TGTGCCAGCTCAGGTGGGCAAGGACTGTTTTTT
.	14	.	TRBV6-4	TRBJ2-7	CASSLWRSSYEQYF	TGTGCCAGCAGTTTGTGGAGATCCTCCTACGAGCAGTACTTC
.	16	.	TRBV5-4	TRBJ2-3	CASSSGGRGQTDTQYF	TGTGCCAGCAGCTCCGGGGGCAGAGGGCAGACAGATACGCAGTATTTT
.	17	.	TRBV7-6	TRBJ2-6	CASSPGQGNSGANVLTF	TGTGCCAGCAGCCCCGGTCAGGGGAACTCTGGGGCCAACGTCCTGACTTTC
.	14	.	TRBV5-1	TRBJ2-5	CASSLQGIQETQYF	TGCGCCAGCAGCCTGCAGGGGATACAAGAGACCCAGTACTTC
.	13	.	TRBV14	TRBJ2-1	CASSQGGGNEQFF	TGTGCCAGCAGCCAAGGAGGGGGCAATGAGCAGTTCTTC
.	15	few	TRBV11-1	TRBJ2-6	CASSLWAAGANVLTF	TGTGCCAGCAGCTTATGGGCGGCTGGGGCCAACGTCCTGACTTTC
TRBD1	13	.	TRBV6-5	TRBJ1-2	CASRLTGDYGYTF	TGTGCCAGCAGGTTGACAGGGGACTATGGCTACACCTTC
.	12	.	TRBV6-6	TRBJ1-1	CASRPPGASAFF	TGTGCCAGCAGACCCCCGGGGGCGAGTGCTTTCTTT
.	14	.	TRBV7-6	TRBJ1-3	CASSLYGGGNTIYF	TGTGCCAGCAGCTTATACGGGGGAGGAAACACCATATATTTT
.	19	.	TRBV4-3	TRBJ2-6	CASSQESGGISSGANVLTF	TGCGCCAGCAGCCAAGAGTCAGGGGGGATTAGCTCTGGGGCCAACGTCCTGACTTTC
.	15	.	TRBV7-3	TRBJ1-6	CASSLTAEGNSPLHF	TGTGCCAGCAGCTTAACAGCGGAGGGTAATTCACCCCTCCACTTT
TRBD2	14	.	TRBV27	TRBJ2-2	CASSLRGGLGELFF	TGTGCCAGCAGTTTACGGGGGGGCCTGGGGGAGCTGTTTTTT
.	13	.	TRBV2	TRBJ2-4	CASGEIAKNIQYF	TGTGCCAGCGGGGAGATAGCCAAAAACATTCAGTACTTC
.	12	.	TRBV28	TRBJ1-1	CASSLGAPGAFF	TGTGCCAGCAGTTTAGGGGCCCCAGGAGCTTTCTTT
TRBD2	16	.	TRBV7-2	TRBJ2-1	CASSPVGRGGYNEQFF	TGTGCCAGCAGCCCAGTCGGGCGGGGGGGGTACAATGAGCAGTTCTTC
.	14	few	TRBV5-8	TRBJ1-5	CASSSRVASQPQHF	TGTGCCAGCAGCTCCCGCGTGGCAAGTCAGCCCCAGCATTTT
.	16	.	TRBV4-3	TRBJ1-2	CASSQAGAGGVYGYTF	TGCGCCAGCAGCCAAGCTGGCGCCGGAGGGGTTTATGGCTACACCTTC
TRBD1	15	.	TRBV16	TRBJ1-2	CASSQSKDRVDGYTF	TGTGCCAGCAGCCAATCAAAGGACAGGGTCGATGGCTACACCTTC
TRBD1	15	.	TRBV9	TRBJ1-1	CASSATGTGNTEAFF	TGTGCCAGCAGCGCCACCGGGACAGGGAACACTGAAGCTTTCTTT
.	12	.	TRBV28	TRBJ1-1	CASNGRDTEAFF	TGTGCCAGCAACGGGAGGGACACTGAAGCTTTCTTT
.	11	.	TRBV28	TRBJ1-2	CATLWEDRYTF	TGTGCCACCCTATGGGAGGATCGCTACACCTTC
.	15	.	TRBV6-5	TRBJ1-6	CASSYSTGSAGALHF	TGTGCCAGCAGTTACTCAACGGGATCGGCCGGAGCCCTCCACTTT
.	16	once	TRBV12-5	TRBJ2-1	CASGLVLAGVHNEQFF	TGTGCTAGTGGTTTGGTACTAGCCGGGGTTCACAATGAGCAGTTCTTC
.	15	.	TRBV5-4	TRBJ1-2	CASSLDGGVNYGYTF	TGTGCCAGCAGCTTGGACGGAGGCGTGAACTATGGCTACACCTTC
.	14	.	TRBV28	TRBJ1-5	CASRLPRSNQPQHF	TGTGCCAGCAGGCTCCCAAGGAGCAATCAGCCCCAGCATTTT
.	13	.	TRBV2	TRBJ2-2	CASSARYTGELFF	TGTGCCAGCAGTGCACGATACACCGGGGAGCTGTTTTTT
.	13	.	TRBV9	TRBJ1-2	CASSVDGLGGYTF	TGTGCCAGCAGCGTAGACGGGCTGGGCGGCTACACCTTC
.	15	.	TRBV7-9	TRBJ2-1	CASSLPLSSYNEQFF	TGTGCCAGCAGCCTCCCCCTGAGCTCCTACAATGAGCAGTTCTTC
.	14	.	TRBV11-1	TRBJ1-1	CASSLAAGLTEAFF	TGTGCCAGCAGCCTGGCGGCAGGACTCACAGAAGCTTTCTTT
.	14	.	TRBV14	TRBJ2-7	CASSRAGSSGEQYF	TGTGCCAGCAGCCGGGCAGGGAGTTCGGGTGAGCAGTACTTC
.	15	.	TRBV6-1	TRBJ1-1	CASSDPPAELTEAFF	TGTGCCAGCAGTGACCCCCCCGCGGAGCTCACTGAAGCTTTCTTT
.	13	few	TRBV18	TRBJ2-5	CASSPGTSETQYF	TGTGCCAGCTCACCTGGGACATCAGAGACCCAGTACTTC
.	12	few	TRBV2	TRBJ1-2	CASRTEGYGYTF	TGTGCCAGCCGGACAGAGGGCTATGGCTACACCTTC
TRBD1	14	.	TRBV6-5	TRBJ2-1	CASRTGQGYNEQFF	TGTGCCAGCAGGACGGGACAGGGATACAATGAGCAGTTCTTC
.	13	.	TRBV5-4	TRBJ1-1	CASSLDTNTEAFF	TGTGCCAGCAGCTTGGACACGAACACTGAAGCTTTCTTT
TRBD2	17	.	TRBV5-6	TRBJ2-7	CASSARLAGVTKGEQYF	TGTGCCAGCAGCGCCAGACTAGCGGGGGTGACCAAAGGGGAGCAGTACTTC
.	13	.	TRBV10-1	TRBJ2-1	CASGPSMGNEQFF	TGCGCCAGCGGGCCTTCCATGGGCAATGAGCAGTTCTTC
TRBD1	15	.	TRBV28	TRBJ1-2	CASTSRQGAGYGYTF	TGTGCCAGCACCAGCAGACAGGGGGCGGGCTATGGCTACACCTTC
.	13	.	TRBV29-1	TRBJ2-3	CSVVKWSTDTQYF	TGCAGCGTTGTTAAGTGGAGCACAGATACGCAGTATTTT
.	16	.	TRBV7-2	TRBJ2-5	CASSLVRGGPQETQYF	TGTGCCAGCAGCTTAGTTCGGGGCGGGCCCCAAGAGACCCAGTACTTC
.	13	few	TRBV19	TRBJ1-1	CASTQAANTEAFF	TGTGCCAGTACCCAGGCGGCGAACACTGAAGCTTTCTTT
.	13	.	TRBV11-2	TRBJ1-3	CASSLGSGNTIYF	TGTGCCAGCAGCTTAGGCTCTGGAAACACCATATATTTT
TRBD2	15	once	TRBV6-5	TRBJ2-3	CASRPLAGGTDTQYF	TGTGCCAGCAGACCACTAGCGGGTGGCACAGATACGCAGTATTTT
.	14	few	TRBV6-5	TRBJ1-2	CASSTGGANYGYTF	TGTGCCAGCAGTACCGGAGGGGCAAACTATGGCTACACCTTC
.	14	.	TRBV15	TRBJ2-7	CATSRDAGAGEQYF	TGTGCCACCAGCAGAGATGCAGGGGCGGGAGAGCAGTACTTC
.	15	.	TRBV29-1	TRBJ2-3	CSVCYQDPSTDTQYF	TGCAGCGTTTGCTACCAGGACCCTAGCACAGATACGCAGTATTTT
.	16	once	TRBV18	TRBJ1-5	CASSPRGGGGDQPQHF	TGTGCCAGCTCACCTAGAGGCGGGGGAGGCGATCAGCCCCAGCATTTT
.	16	.	TRBV4-2	TRBJ2-1	CASSQEMLGAYNEQFF	TGTGCCAGCAGCCAAGAGATGCTAGGGGCCTACAATGAGCAGTTCTTC
TRBD1	13	.	TRBV29-1	TRBJ1-5	CSVGTGINQPQHF	TGCAGCGTTGGGACAGGGATCAATCAGCCCCAGCATTTT
.	14	once	TRBV11-2	TRBJ2-5	CASSPLLDLETQYF	TGTGCCAGCAGCCCCTTATTAGATCTCGAGACCCAGTACTTC
.	14	.	TRBV5-5	TRBJ1-5	CASSSTGGDQPQHF	TGTGCCAGCAGCTCGACAGGAGGGGATCAGCCCCAGCATTTT
.	12	.	TRBV11-3	TRBJ2-2	CASSLNTGELFF	TGTGCCAGCAGCTTGAACACCGGGGAGCTGTTTTTT
.	16	.	TRBV5-1	TRBJ2-1	CASSLGKRGQGNEQFF	TGCGCCAGCAGCTTAGGAAAAAGGGGTCAGGGGAATGAGCAGTTCTTC